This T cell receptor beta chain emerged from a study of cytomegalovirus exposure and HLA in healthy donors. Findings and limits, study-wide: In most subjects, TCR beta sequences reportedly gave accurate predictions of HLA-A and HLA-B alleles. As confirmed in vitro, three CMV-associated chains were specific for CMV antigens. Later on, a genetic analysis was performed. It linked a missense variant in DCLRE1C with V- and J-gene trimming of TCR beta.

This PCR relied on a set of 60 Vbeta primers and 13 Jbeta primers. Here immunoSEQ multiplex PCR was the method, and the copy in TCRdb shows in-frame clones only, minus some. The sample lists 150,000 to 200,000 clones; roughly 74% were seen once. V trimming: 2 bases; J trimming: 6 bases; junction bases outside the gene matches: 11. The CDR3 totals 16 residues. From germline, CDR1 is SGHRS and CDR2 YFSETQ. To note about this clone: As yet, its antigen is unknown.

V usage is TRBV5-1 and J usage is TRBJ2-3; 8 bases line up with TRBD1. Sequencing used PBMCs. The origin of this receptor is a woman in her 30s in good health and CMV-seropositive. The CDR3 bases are TGCGCCAGCAGCTTTTCCGGACAGGGTGGACGGGATACGCAGTATTTT. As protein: CASSFSGQGGRDTQYF.